Sequencing of this T cell receptor beta chain was carried out in a study of T-cell memory formation after mild COVID-19. Researchers used 5'RACE with constant-segment primers to make TCR alpha and TCR beta cDNA libraries that carry sample barcodes and UMIs. TCRdb itself ran the 5' RACE reads through MiXCR, one entry per CDR3 protein. Of about 200,000 distinct CDR3 sequences in the sample, around 16% were seen once. This clonotype has only a few counts. Its antigen is undetermined. This CDR3 is built from 21 residues. The germline V gene has CDR1 MNHNY and CDR2 SVGAGI (reference sequence). The trim removed 2 bases at V and 0 bases at J, leaving 15 bases unmatched. Whole-study results and caveats: Among clones contracting day 15 to 85, CD4/CD8 was balanced, whereas later expanders leaned CD4+.

Specimen: PBMCs or a T cell subset sorted from them (not recorded which). The rearrangement uses TRBV6-6 and TRBJ2-6; 8 positions match TRBD1. This TCR was recovered from an adult woman who had mild COVID-19 (a few samples of this study predate the infection). Cell type and time point are not known. The CDR3 DNA reads as TGTGCCAGCAGTTACGGCAATATACCGGGACAGGCTATCTCTGGGGCCAACGTCCTGACTTTC. It encodes CASSYGNIPGQAISGANVLTF.